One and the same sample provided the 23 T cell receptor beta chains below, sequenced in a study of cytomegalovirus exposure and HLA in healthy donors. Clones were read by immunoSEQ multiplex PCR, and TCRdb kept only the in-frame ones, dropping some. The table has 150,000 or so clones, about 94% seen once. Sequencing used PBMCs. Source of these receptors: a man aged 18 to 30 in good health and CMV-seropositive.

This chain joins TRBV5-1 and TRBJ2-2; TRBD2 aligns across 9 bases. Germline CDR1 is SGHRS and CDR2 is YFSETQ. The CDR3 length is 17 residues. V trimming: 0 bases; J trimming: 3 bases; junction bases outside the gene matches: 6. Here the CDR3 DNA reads TGCGCCAGCAGCTTGGGATTAGCGGGAGACGACACCGGGGAGCTGTTTTTT. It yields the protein CASSLGLAGDDTGELFF.

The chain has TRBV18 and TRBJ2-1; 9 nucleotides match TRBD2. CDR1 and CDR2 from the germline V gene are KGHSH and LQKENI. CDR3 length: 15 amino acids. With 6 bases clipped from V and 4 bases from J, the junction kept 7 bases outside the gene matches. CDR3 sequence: CASSLAGSGYNEQFF. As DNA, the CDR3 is TGTGCCAGCTCGCTAGCGGGGTCTGGGTACAATGAGCAGTTCTTC.

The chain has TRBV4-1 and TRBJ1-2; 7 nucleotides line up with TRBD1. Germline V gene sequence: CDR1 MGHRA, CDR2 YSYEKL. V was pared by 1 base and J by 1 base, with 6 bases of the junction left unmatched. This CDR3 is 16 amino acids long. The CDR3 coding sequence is TGCGCCAGCAGCCAAGGGCGGGACAGCATTAACTATGGCTACACCTTC. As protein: CASSQGRDSINYGYTF.

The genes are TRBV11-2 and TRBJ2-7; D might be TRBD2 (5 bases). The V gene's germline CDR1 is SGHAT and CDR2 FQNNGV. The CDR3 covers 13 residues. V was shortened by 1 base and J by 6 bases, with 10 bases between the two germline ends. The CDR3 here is CASSLAGWREQYF. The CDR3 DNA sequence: TGTGCCAGCAGCTTAGCGGGATGGCGCGAGCAGTACTTC. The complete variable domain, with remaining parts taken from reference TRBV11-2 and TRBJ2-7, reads EAGVAQSPRYKIIEKRQSVAFWCNPISGHATLYWYQQILGQGPKLLIQFQNNGVVDDSQLPKDRFSAERLKGVDSTLKIQPAKLEDSAVYLCASSLAGWREQYFGPGTRLTVT.

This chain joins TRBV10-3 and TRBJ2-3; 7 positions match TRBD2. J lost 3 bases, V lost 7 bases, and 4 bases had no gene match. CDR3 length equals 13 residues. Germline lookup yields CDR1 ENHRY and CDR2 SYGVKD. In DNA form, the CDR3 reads TGTGCCATCAAGGCGGGGGAGACAGATACGCAGTATTTT. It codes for CAIKAGETDTQYF.

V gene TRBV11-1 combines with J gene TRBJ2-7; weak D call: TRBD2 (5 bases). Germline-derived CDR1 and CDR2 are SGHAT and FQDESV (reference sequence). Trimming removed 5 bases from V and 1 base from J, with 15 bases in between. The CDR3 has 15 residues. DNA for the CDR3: TGTGCCAGCAGCGGAGGACCACCGTCTTCCTACGAGCAGTACTTC. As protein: CASSGGPPSSYEQYF.

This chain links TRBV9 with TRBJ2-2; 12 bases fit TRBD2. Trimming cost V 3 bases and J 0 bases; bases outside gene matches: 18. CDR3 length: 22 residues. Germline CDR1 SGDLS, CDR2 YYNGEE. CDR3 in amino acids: CASSAPRSMGTSGFANTGELFF. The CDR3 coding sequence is TGTGCCAGCAGCGCCCCTCGAAGTATGGGGACTAGCGGGTTCGCGAACACCGGGGAGCTGTTTTTT.

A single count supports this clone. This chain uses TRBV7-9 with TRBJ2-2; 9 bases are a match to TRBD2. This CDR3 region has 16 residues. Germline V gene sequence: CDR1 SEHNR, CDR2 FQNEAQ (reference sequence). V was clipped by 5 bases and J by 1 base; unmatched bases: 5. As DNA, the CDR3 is TGTGCCAGCAGCGACGGCGGGAGGGAGAACACCGGGGAGCTGTTTTTT. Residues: CASSDGGRENTGELFF.

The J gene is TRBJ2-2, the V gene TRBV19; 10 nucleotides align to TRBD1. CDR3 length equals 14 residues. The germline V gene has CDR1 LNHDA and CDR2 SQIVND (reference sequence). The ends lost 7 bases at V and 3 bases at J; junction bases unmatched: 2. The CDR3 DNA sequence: TGTGCCAGTAAGGGGACAGGGGACACCGGGGAGCTGTTTTTT. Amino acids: CASKGTGDTGELFF.

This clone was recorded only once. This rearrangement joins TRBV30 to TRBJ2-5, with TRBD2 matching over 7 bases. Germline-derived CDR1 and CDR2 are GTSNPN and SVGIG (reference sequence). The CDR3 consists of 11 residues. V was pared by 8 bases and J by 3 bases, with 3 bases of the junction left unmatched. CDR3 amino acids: CAGAGKETQYF. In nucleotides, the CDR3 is TGTGCCGGAGCGGGAAAAGAGACCCAGTACTTC.

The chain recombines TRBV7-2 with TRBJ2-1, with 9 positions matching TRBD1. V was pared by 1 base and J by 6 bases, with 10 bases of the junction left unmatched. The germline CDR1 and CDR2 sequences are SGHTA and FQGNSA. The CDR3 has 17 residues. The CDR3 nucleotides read TGTGCCAGCAGCTTAGTGAGCGGGACAGGGAACATCAATGAGCAGTTCTTC. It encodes CASSLVSGTGNINEQFF.

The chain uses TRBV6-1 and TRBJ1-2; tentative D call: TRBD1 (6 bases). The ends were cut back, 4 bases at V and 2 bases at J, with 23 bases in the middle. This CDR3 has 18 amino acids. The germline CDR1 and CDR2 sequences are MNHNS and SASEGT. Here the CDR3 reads CASSALIGARGGNYGYTF. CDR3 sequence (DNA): TGTGCCAGCAGTGCCCTAATTGGAGCGCGGGGGGGCAACTATGGCTACACCTTC.

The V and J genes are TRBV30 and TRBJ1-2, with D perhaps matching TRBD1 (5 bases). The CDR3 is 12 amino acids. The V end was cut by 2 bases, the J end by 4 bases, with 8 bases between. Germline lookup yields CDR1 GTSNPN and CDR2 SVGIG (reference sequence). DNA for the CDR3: TGTGCCTGGAGTCTGGGGGGCTATGGCTACACCTTC. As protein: CAWSLGGYGYTF.

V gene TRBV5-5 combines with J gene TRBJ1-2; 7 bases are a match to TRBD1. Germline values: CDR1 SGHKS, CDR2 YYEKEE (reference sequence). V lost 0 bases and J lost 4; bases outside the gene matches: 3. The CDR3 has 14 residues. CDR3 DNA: TGTGCCAGCAGCTTGGGGGACAGTTTCTATGGCTACACCTTC. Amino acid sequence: CASSLGDSFYGYTF.

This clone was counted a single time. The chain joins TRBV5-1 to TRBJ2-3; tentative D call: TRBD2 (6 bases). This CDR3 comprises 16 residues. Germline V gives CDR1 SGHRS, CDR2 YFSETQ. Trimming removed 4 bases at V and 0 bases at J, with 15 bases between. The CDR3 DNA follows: TGCGCCAGCAGCCCCTATAGCGGAACTAGCACAGATACGCAGTATTTT. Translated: CASSPYSGTSTDTQYF.

The CDR3 DNA is TGTGCCATCAGCCCCGGGGTCACTTCACCCCTCCACTTT. Translation gives CAISPGVTSPLHF. The chain couples TRBV10-3 to TRBJ1-6; D gene unclear. From germline, CDR1 is ENHRY and CDR2 SYGVKD. The CDR3 totals 13 residues. The germline V and J ends were trimmed by 6 bases and 9 bases, with 12 bases remaining between them.

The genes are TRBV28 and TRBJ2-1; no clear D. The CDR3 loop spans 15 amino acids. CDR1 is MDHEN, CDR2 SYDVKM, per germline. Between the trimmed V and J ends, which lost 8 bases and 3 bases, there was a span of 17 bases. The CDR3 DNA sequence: TGTGCCAGCTTAAGGCGGTCCAGAGGCTACAATGAGCAGTTCTTC. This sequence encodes CASLRRSRGYNEQFF.

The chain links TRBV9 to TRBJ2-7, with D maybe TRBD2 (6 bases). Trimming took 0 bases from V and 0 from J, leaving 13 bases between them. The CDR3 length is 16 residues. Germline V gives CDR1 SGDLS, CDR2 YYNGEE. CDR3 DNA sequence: TGTGCCAGCAGCGTAGGGGTTAGCGGTAGCTCCTACGAGCAGTACTTC. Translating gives CASSVGVSGSSYEQYF.

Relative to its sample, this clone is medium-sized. The CDR3 DNA follows: TGTGCCAGCTGGCTAGCGGATAATGAGCAGTTCTTC. Amino acid sequence: CASWLADNEQFF. The rearrangement uses TRBV27 and TRBJ2-1; 7 bases are shared with TRBD2. Trimming cost V 8 bases and J 7 bases; bases outside gene matches: 5. This CDR3 is 12 amino acids long. In germline, CDR1 is MNHEY, CDR2 SMNVEV (reference sequence).

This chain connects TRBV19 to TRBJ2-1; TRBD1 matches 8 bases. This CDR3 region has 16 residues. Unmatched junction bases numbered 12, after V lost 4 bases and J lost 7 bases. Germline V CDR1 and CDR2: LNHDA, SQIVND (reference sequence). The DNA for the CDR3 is TGTGCCAGTAGTAGGGTGGGACAGGCCCTACAGAATGAGCAGTTCTTC. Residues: CASSRVGQALQNEQFF.

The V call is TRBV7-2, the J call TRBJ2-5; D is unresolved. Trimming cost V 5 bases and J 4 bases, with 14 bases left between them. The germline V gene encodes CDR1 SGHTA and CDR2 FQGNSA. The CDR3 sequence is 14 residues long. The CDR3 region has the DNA TGTGCCAGCAGCCACACGGGTTCCGGAGAGACCCAGTACTTC. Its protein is CASSHTGSGETQYF. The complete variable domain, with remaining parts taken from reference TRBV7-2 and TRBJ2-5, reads GAGVSQSPSNKVTEKGKDVELRCDPISGHTALYWYRQSLGQGLEFLIYFQGNSAPDKSGLPSDRFSAERTGGSVSTLTIQRTQQEDSAVYLCASSHTGSGETQYFGPGTRLLVL.

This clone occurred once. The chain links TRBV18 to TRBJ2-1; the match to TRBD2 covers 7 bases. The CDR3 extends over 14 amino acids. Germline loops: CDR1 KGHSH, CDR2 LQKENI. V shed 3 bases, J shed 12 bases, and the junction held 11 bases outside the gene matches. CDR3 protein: CASSPVTAGERQFF. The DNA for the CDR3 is TGTGCCAGCTCACCCGTTACGGCGGGAGAAAGGCAGTTCTTC.

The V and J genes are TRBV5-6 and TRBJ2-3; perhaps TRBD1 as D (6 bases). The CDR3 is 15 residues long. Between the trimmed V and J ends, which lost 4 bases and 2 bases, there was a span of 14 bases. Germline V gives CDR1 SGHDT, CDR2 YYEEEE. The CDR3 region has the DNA TGTGCCAGCAGCCCCTATGACAGGCTCACAGATACGCAGTATTTT. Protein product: CASSPYDRLTDTQYF.